Listed here are 3 T cell receptor beta chains from one sample, sequenced in a study of cytomegalovirus exposure and HLA in healthy donors. Here immunoSEQ multiplex PCR was the method, and the copy in TCRdb shows in-frame clones only, minus some. The profile shows tens of thousands of clones, 85% to 95% of them singletons. Sequenced material: PBMCs. These receptors were collected from a woman in her late teens or twenties in good health and CMV-seronegative.

This chain connects TRBV9 to TRBJ2-6; 9 bases are shared with TRBD1. The CDR3 extends over 18 amino acids. The ends lost 3 bases at V and 2 bases at J; junction bases unmatched: 9. Germline CDR1 reads SGDLS; CDR2 reads YYNGEE. The CDR3 protein is CASSGWDREDAGANVLTF. CDR3 bases: TGTGCCAGCAGCGGCTGGGACAGGGAGGACGCTGGGGCCAACGTCCTGACTTTC.

The rearrangement joins TRBV5-1 to TRBJ1-2, with TRBD1 matching 11 bases. In germline, CDR1 is SGHRS, CDR2 YFSETQ. With V trimmed by 3 bases and J by 7 bases, 5 bases remained unmatched. The length of the CDR3 is 14 residues. CDR3: CASSWTGGTVGYTF. In DNA, the CDR3 is TGCGCCAGCAGCTGGACAGGGGGCACGGTTGGCTACACCTTC. The full variable domain, its missing parts supplied by reference TRBV5-1 and TRBJ1-2, is KAGVTQTPRYLIKTRGQQVTLSCSPISGHRSVSWYQQTPGQGLQFLFEYFSETQRNKGNFPGRFSGRQFSNSRSEMNVSTLELGDSALYLCASSWTGGTVGYTFGSGTRLTVV.

The V call is TRBV29-1, the J call TRBJ2-7; 8 nucleotides match TRBD2. This CDR3 region has 14 residues. V dropped 4 bases and J dropped 7; count of bases not matched to a gene: 12. Germline values: CDR1 SQVTM, CDR2 ANQGSEA. The CDR3 here is CSVGHPSGYSEQYF. Written as DNA, the CDR3 is TGCAGCGTTGGTCACCCTAGCGGGTATAGTGAGCAGTACTTC.